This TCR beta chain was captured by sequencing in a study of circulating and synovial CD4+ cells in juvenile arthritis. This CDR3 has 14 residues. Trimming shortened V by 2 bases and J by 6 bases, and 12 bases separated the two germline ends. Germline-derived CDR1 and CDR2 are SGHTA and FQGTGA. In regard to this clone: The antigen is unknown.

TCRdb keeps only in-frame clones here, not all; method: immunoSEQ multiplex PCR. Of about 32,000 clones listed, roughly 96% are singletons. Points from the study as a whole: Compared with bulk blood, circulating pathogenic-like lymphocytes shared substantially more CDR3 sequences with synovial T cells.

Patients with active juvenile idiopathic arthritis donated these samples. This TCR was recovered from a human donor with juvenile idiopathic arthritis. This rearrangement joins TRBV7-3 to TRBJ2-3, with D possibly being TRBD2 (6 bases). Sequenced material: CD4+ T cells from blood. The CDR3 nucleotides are TGTGCCAGCAGCTTAGTGGCTGCGGGGGATACGCAGTATTTT. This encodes CASSLVAAGDTQYF.